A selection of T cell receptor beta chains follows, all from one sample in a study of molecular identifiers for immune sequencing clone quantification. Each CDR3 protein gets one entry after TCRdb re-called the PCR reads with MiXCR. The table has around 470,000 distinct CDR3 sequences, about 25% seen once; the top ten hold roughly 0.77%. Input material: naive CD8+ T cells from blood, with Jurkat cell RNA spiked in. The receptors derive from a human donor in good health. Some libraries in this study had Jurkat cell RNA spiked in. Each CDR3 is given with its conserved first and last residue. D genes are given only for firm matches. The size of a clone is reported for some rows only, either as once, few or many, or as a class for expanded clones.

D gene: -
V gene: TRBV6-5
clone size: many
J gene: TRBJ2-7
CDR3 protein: CASSYGQGFNEQYF
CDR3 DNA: TGTGCCAGCAGTTACGGGCAGGGTTTCAACGAGCAGTACTTC

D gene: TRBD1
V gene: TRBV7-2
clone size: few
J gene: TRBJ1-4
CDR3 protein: CASSSEAGTGLEKLFF
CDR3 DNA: TGTGCCAGCAGCTCAGAGGCCGGGACAGGGTTGGAAAAACTGTTTTTT

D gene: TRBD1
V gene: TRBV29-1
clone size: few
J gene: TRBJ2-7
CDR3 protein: CSVLKGTGVNEQYF
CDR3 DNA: TGCAGCGTTTTAAAGGGGACAGGGGTGAACGAGCAGTACTTC

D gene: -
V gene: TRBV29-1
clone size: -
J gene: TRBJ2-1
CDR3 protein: CSVEERSSYNEQFF
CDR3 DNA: TGCAGCGTTGAAGAAAGGAGCTCCTACAATGAGCAGTTCTTC

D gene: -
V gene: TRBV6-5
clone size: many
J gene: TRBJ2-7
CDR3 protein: CASTLSGNTPSEQYF
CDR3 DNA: TGTGCCAGCACTTTAAGCGGAAATACACCTAGCGAGCAGTACTTC

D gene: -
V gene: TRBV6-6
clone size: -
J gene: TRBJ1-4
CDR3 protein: CASSMTSHATNEKLFF
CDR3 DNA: TGTGCCAGCAGTATGACAAGCCATGCAACTAATGAAAAACTGTTTTTT

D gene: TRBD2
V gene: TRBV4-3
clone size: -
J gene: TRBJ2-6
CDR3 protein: CASSQDNSGYSGANVLTF
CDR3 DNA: TGCGCCAGCAGCCAAGATAATAGCGGGTACTCTGGGGCCAACGTCCTGACTTTC

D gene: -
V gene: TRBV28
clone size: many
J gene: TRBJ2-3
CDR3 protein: CASKGGWLDTQYF
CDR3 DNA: TGTGCCAGCAAGGGGGGTTGGCTAGATACGCAGTATTTT

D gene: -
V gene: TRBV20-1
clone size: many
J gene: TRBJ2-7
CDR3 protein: CSASSQNSYEQYF
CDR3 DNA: TGCAGTGCTAGTTCGCAGAACTCCTACGAGCAGTACTTC

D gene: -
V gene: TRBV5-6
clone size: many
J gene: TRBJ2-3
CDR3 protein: CASKHRDYTDTQYF
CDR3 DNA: TGTGCCAGCAAACACAGGGATTACACAGATACGCAGTATTTT

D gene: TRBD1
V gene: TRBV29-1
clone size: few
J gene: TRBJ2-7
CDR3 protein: CSVEVPDRGPPYEQYF
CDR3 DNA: TGCAGCGTTGAAGTCCCGGACAGGGGGCCTCCCTACGAGCAGTACTTC

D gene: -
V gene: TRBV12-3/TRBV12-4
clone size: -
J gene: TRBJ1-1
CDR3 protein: CASNSAGAGTEAFF
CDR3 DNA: TGTGCCAGCAATTCGGCAGGGGCTGGAACTGAAGCTTTCTTT

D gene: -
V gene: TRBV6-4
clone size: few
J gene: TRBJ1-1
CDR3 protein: CASSEDNENTEAFF
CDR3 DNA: TGTGCCAGCAGTGAGGATAACGAGAACACTGAAGCTTTCTTT

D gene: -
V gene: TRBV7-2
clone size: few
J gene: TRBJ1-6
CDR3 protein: CASSLGVAQVLHF
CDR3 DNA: TGTGCCAGCAGCTTGGGGGTAGCTCAAGTCCTCCACTTT

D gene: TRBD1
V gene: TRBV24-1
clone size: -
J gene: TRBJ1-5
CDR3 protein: CATQDRGLNQPQHF
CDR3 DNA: TGTGCCACCCAGGACAGGGGACTTAATCAGCCCCAGCATTTT

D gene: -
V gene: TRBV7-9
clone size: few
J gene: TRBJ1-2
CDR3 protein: CASSLGSGDPYGYTF
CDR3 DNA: TGTGCCAGCAGCTTAGGATCAGGGGACCCCTATGGCTACACCTTC

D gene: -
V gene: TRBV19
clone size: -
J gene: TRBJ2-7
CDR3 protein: CASAIRDKVDEQYF
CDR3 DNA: TGTGCCAGTGCGATCCGGGACAAAGTAGACGAGCAGTACTTC

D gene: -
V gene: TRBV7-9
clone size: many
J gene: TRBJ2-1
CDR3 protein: CASSPPLVNEQFF
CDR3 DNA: TGTGCCAGCAGCCCCCCCCTGGTCAATGAGCAGTTCTTC

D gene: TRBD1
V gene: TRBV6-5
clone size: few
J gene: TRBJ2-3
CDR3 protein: CASSYSSDVTGASTDTQYF
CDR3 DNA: TGTGCCAGCAGTTACTCGTCGGATGTGACAGGGGCCTCCACAGATACGCAGTATTTT

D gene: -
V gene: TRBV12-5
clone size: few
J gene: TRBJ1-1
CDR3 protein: CASGLEVLWGTEAFF
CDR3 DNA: TGTGCTAGTGGTTTGGAAGTACTCTGGGGAACTGAAGCTTTCTTT

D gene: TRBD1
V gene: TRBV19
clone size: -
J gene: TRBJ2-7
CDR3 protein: CASSPDRFYEQYF
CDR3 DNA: TGTGCCAGTAGCCCGGACAGGTTCTACGAGCAGTACTTC

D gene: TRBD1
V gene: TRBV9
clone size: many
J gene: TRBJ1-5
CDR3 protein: CASSVAGTANQPQHF
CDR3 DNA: TGTGCCAGCAGCGTAGCCGGGACAGCAAATCAGCCCCAGCATTTT

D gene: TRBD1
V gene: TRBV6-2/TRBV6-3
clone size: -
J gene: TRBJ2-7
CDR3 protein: CASSYFGTENEQYF
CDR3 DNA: TGTGCCAGCAGTTACTTTGGGACAGAGAACGAGCAGTACTTC

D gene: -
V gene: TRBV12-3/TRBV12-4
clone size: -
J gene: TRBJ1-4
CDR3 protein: CASSFGQKLTNEKLFF
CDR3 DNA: TGTGCCAGCAGTTTTGGACAGAAACTTACTAATGAAAAACTGTTTTTT

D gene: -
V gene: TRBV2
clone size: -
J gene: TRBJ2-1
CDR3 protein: CASTERYSYNEQFF
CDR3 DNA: TGTGCCAGCACCGAGAGATACTCCTACAATGAGCAGTTCTTC

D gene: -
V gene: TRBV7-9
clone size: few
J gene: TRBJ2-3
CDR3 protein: CASSPPFLGPPPHTQYF
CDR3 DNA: TGTGCCAGCAGCCCTCCTTTTCTGGGCCCTCCCCCCCATACGCAGTATTTT

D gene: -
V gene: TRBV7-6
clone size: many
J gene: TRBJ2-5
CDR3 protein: CASSRPGGGQETQYF
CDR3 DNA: TGTGCCAGCAGCCGCCCAGGGGGAGGTCAAGAGACCCAGTACTTC

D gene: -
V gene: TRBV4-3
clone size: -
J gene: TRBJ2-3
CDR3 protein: CASSQDGEDGGDTDTQYF
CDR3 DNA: TGCGCCAGCAGCCAAGATGGGGAAGATGGTGGGGATACAGATACGCAGTATTTT

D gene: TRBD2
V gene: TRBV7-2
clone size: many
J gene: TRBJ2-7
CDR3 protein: CASSLGGSGYEQYF
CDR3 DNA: TGTGCCAGCAGCTTAGGCGGGAGTGGTTACGAGCAGTACTTC

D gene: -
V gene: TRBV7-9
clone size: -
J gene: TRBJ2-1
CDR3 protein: CACGLANYNEQFF
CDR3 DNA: TGTGCCTGCGGTCTAGCGAACTACAATGAGCAGTTCTTC

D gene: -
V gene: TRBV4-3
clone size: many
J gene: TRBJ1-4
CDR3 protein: CASSRYRATNEKLFF
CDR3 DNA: TGCGCCAGCAGCCGTTACAGAGCAACTAATGAAAAACTGTTTTTT

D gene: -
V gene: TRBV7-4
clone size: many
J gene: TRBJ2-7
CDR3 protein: CASSFPRDPYEQYF
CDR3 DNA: TGTGCCAGCAGCTTCCCCAGGGATCCCTACGAGCAGTACTTC

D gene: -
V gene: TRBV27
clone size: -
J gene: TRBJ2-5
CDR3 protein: CASSPSSGLETQYF
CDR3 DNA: TGTGCCAGCAGTCCCTCGTCGGGGCTGGAGACCCAGTACTTC

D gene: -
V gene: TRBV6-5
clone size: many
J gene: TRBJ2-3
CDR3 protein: CASSYHRVTKTDTQYF
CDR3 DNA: TGTGCCAGCAGTTACCACAGGGTAACGAAGACAGATACGCAGTATTTT

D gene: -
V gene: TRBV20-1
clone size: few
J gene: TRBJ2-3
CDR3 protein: CSAPFWAGSTDTQYF
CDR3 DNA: TGCAGTGCTCCGTTTTGGGCGGGAAGCACAGATACGCAGTATTTT

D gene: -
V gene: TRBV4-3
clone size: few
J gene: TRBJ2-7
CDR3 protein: CASSYGRYYEQYF
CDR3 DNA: TGCGCCAGCAGCTATGGACGGTACTACGAGCAGTACTTC

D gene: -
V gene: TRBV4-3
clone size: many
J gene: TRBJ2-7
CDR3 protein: CASSQGGNTEQYF
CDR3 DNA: TGCGCCAGCAGCCAAGGAGGGAATACGGAGCAGTACTTC

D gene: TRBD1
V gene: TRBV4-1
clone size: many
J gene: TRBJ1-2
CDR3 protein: CASSQVEGGEYGYTF
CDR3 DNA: TGCGCCAGCAGCCAAGTTGAAGGGGGCGAGTATGGCTACACCTTC

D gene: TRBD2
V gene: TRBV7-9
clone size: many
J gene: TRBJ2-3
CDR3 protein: CASSHTGTSQPDTQYF
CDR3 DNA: TGTGCCAGCAGCCACACCGGGACTAGCCAACCAGATACGCAGTATTTT

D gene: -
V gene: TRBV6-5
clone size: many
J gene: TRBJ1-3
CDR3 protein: CASSYSKGSGNTIYF
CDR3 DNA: TGTGCCAGCAGTTACTCGAAGGGCTCTGGAAACACCATATATTTT

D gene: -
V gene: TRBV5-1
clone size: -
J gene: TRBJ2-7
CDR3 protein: CASSLAFGGEQYF
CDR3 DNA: TGCGCCAGCAGCTTGGCCTTCGGTGGCGAGCAGTACTTC

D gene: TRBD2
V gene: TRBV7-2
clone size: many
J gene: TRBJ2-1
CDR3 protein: CASSSPRGGDNEQFF
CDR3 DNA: TGTGCCAGCAGCTCCCCCCGGGGGGGGGACAATGAGCAGTTCTTC

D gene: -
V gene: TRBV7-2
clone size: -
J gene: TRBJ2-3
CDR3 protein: CASSSYLAYSTDTQYF
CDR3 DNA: TGTGCCAGCAGCTCCTATCTAGCGTATAGCACAGATACGCAGTATTTT

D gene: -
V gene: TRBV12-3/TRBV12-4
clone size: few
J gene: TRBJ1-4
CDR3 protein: CASSLETPPAEKLFF
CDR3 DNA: TGTGCCAGCAGTTTGGAGACTCCTCCAGCGGAAAAACTGTTTTTT